This TCR beta chain emerged from a study of shared T cell receptors in the human thymus. Sequencing was performed with immunoSEQ multiplex PCR; in TCRdb, only in-frame clones are kept and a portion is missing. This table has approximately 490,000 clones, approximately 80% appearing once. The germline V gene has CDR1 SGDLS and CDR2 YYNGEE. The CDR3 sequence is 17 residues long. The V segment lost 3 bases and the J segment 2 bases; nucleotides outside the gene matches: 12. These data were also filed under a second study, of human thymus T cells. That paper adds: During corrective heart surgery, resections were taken, and the thymus tissue came from them. Related research examined unrelated individuals and reported that their thymic repertoires overlapped highly.

J is TRBJ1-2 and V is TRBV9; 8 positions agree with TRBD1. This clonotype was sampled from a boy in the first two years of life with a congenital heart defect. The specimen was thymocytes. As DNA, the CDR3 is TGTGCCAGCAGCGATGGGACAGGATCACAACTCAACTATGGCTACACCTTC. Protein: CASSDGTGSQLNYGYTF.